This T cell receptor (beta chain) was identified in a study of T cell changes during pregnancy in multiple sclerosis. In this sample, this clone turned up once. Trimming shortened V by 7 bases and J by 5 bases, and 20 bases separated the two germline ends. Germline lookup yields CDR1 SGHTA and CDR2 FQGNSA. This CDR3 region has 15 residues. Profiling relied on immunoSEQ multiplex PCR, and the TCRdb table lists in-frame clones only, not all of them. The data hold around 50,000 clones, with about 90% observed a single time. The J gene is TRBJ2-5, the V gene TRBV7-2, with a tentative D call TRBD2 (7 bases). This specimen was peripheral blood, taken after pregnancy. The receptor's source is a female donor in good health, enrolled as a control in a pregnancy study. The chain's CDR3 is CASNRGGEAGETQYF. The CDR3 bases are TGTGCCAGCAACAGAGGGGGGGAGGCCGGGGAGACCCAGTACTTC.